The 27 T cell receptor beta chains given below trace back to one sample, sequenced in a study of blood T cell repertoires in COVID-19. Data came from immunoSEQ multiplex PCR; TCRdb stores just in-frame clones and leaves some out. The sample yields roughly 39,000 clones, around 87% seen once. Sequencing was carried out using peripheral blood. The receptors originated from a man younger than 45 with active or convalescent COVID-19.

V usage is TRBV29-1 and J usage is TRBJ1-1; maybe TRBD1 (5 bases). Trimming took off 7 bases at V and 0 bases at J, with 18 bases between the two ends. Germline V CDR1 and CDR2: SQVTM, ANQGSEA. CDR3 size: 15 residues. DNA for the CDR3: TGCAGCGCCACCGAATTCGGGGGATTGAACACTGAAGCTTTCTTT. Translating it yields CSATEFGGLNTEAFF.

This clone showed up just once. The chain has TRBV12-5 and TRBJ2-7; possibly TRBD2 for D (6 bases). The germline CDR1 and CDR2 sequences are LGHNT and FRNRAP. The CDR3 runs 14 residues. Trimming removed 5 bases from V and 3 bases from J, with 14 bases in between. CDR3: CASGLTPGGYEQYF. The CDR3 coding sequence is TGTGCTAGTGGTCTGACCCCCGGGGGCTACGAGCAGTACTTC.

CDR3 in amino acids: CASSYRESGYGYTF. For the CDR3, the DNA is TGTGCCAGCAGTTATCGGGAATCGGGCTATGGCTACACCTTC. J is TRBJ1-2 and V is TRBV6-5, with D unresolved. The CDR3 runs to 14 residues. The germline CDR1 and CDR2 sequences are MNHEY and SVGAGI. The V end lost 3 bases, the J end lost 4 bases, and 12 bases lay between the germline ends.

The CDR3 sequence: CASSLGGTGYTF. The CDR3 nucleotides are TGTGCCAGCAGTTTGGGAGGGACGGGCTACACCTTC. This chain links TRBV12-3 or TRBV12-4 with TRBJ1-2, with a possible D match to TRBD1 (5 bases). With 3 bases removed from V and 8 bases from J, the gap between germline ends came to 10 bases. The CDR3 is made up of 12 amino acids.

The V gene is TRBV18, the J gene TRBJ2-7; 9 nucleotides align to TRBD1. The J segment lost 2 bases and the V segment lost 4 bases, leaving 6 bases of the junction unmatched. The CDR3 spans 15 residues. Germline V gives CDR1 KGHSH, CDR2 LQKENI. The CDR3 loop reads CASSRDRGSPYEQYV. The CDR3 DNA follows: TGTGCCAGCTCACGCGACAGGGGGTCCCCCTACGAGCAGTACGTC.

This sequence joins TRBV7-8 and TRBJ2-7, with D tentatively TRBD1 (5 bases). The CDR3 runs to 15 residues. Trimming took 1 base from V and 3 from J, leaving 13 bases between them. From germline, CDR1 is SGHVS and CDR2 FQNEAQ. CDR3 sequence (DNA): TGTGCCAGCAGCTTAGTTGCCAGGGCAGACTACGAGCAGTACTTC. Encoded protein: CASSLVARADYEQYF.

The chain uses TRBV19 and TRBJ2-7; D may be TRBD1 (6 bases). CDR1 LNHDA and CDR2 SQIVND come from the germline V gene (reference sequence). This CDR3 region has 14 residues. Trimming left V 5 bases short and J 2 bases short, with 13 bases between. CDR3 in DNA: TGTGCCAGTAGTCCAACAGGGACCGCCTACGAGCAGTACTTC. Its protein is CASSPTGTAYEQYF.

This rearrangement joins TRBV10-1 to TRBJ2-2, with TRBD1 identical over 11 bases. The germline gives CDR1 WNHNN, CDR2 SYGVQD (reference sequence). The CDR3 runs to 16 residues. CDR3 nucleotide sequence: TGCGCATTAAACCAGGACAGGGGGCCGGGGACCGGGGAGCTGTTTTTT. Protein product: CALNQDRGPGTGELFF.

This clone was seen a few times. This chain connects TRBV19 to TRBJ1-5, with 8 bases aligning to TRBD1. The germline gives CDR1 LNHDA, CDR2 SQIVND (reference sequence). CDR3 length: 17 residues. Trimming removed 1 base from V and 4 bases from J; junction bases left unmatched: 9. DNA for the CDR3: TGTGCCAGTAGTATAGCTCAGGGGGCGATGGGAAATCAGCCCCAGCATTTT. This sequence encodes CASSIAQGAMGNQPQHF.

Only one count was recorded for this clone. The J gene is TRBJ2-2, the V gene TRBV29-1, with 11 bases matching TRBD1. V was clipped by 0 bases and J by 5 bases; unmatched bases: 5. CDR1 is SQVTM and CDR2 is ANQGSEA in the germline V gene. The CDR3 extends over 16 amino acids. CDR3 sequence reads: CSVEDSGQGATGELFF. The DNA for the CDR3 is TGCAGCGTTGAAGACTCCGGACAGGGGGCAACCGGGGAGCTGTTTTTT.

This chain connects TRBV4-3 to TRBJ2-1; tentatively, D is TRBD2 (5 bases). This CDR3 comprises 14 residues. Germline V gene sequence: CDR1 LGHNA, CDR2 YSLEER. The ends were cut back, 0 bases at V and 4 bases at J, with 7 bases in the middle. The CDR3 sequence is CASSQEDSYNEQFF. The CDR3 DNA reads TGCGCCAGCAGCCAAGAGGACTCATACAATGAGCAGTTCTTC.

V usage is TRBV27 and J usage is TRBJ2-1, with a tentative D call TRBD2 (5 bases). Per the germline V gene, CDR1 is MNHEY and CDR2 is SMNVEV (reference sequence). CDR3 length equals 16 residues. The ends were cut back, 6 bases at V and 0 bases at J, with 15 bases in the middle. CDR3 bases: TGTGCCAGCAGCAATAGGGTGGGGAGCTCCTACAATGAGCAGTTCTTC. Its translation is CASSNRVGSSYNEQFF.

The rearrangement joins TRBV19 to TRBJ2-2; D possibly corresponds to TRBD1 (5 bases). V gave up 5 bases and J gave up 3 bases, with 10 bases separating them. Germline lookup yields CDR1 LNHDA and CDR2 SQIVND (reference sequence). The CDR3 is 14 residues long. As DNA, the CDR3 is TGTGCCAGTAGTTCCAGGGTTTACACCGGGGAGCTGTTTTTT. Protein product: CASSSRVYTGELFF.

The chain recombines TRBV28 with TRBJ1-4; D is possibly TRBD1 (6 bases). V lost 9 bases and J lost 4, with 21 bases in between. This CDR3 spans 16 amino acids. Germline assignment: CDR1 MDHEN and CDR2 SYDVKM. CDR3 nucleotides: TGTGCCAGTCGGGGGGGGGCGCGTTCGGTTAATGAAAAACTGTTTTTT. Protein product: CASRGGARSVNEKLFF.

V and J are TRBV7-3 and TRBJ2-1; 10 bases match TRBD1. Trimming took 4 bases from V and 6 from J; bases not matched to a gene: 3. Germline lookup yields CDR1 SGHTA and CDR2 FQGTGA. CDR3 length: 14 residues. DNA for the CDR3: TGTGCCAGCAGCTCCGGGACAGGGGCCAATGAGCAGTTCTTC. As protein: CASSSGTGANEQFF.

A single count supports this clone. The V call is TRBV6-1, the J call TRBJ2-3; the match to TRBD1 covers 8 bases. This CDR3 has 16 amino acids. V lost 2 bases and J lost 3; bases outside the gene matches: 7. Germline V gene lookup returns CDR1 MNHNS and CDR2 SASEGT. For the CDR3, the DNA is TGTGCCAGCAGTGAACTGCCAGGGGGCATAACAGATACGCAGTATTTT. Amino acids: CASSELPGGITDTQYF.

This clone was recorded once. The rearrangement links TRBV6-5 to TRBJ1-5, with TRBD1 identical over 12 bases. CDR1 is MNHEY, CDR2 SVGAGI, per germline. The CDR3 totals 15 residues. V was pared by 5 bases and J by 6 bases, with 5 bases of the junction left unmatched. CDR3 DNA: TGTGCCAGCAGTCCCGGGACAGGGGGCGTTCAGCCCCAGCATTTT. Its protein is CASSPGTGGVQPQHF.

The J gene is TRBJ1-5, the V gene TRBV7-9; TRBD1 might be the D (5 bases). This CDR3 region has 13 residues. The V end was cut by 3 bases, the J end by 5 bases, with 8 bases between. Germline assignment: CDR1 SEHNR and CDR2 FQNEAQ (reference sequence). CDR3 loop: CASSLKGDQPQHF. CDR3 nucleotides: TGTGCCAGCAGCTTGAAAGGGGATCAGCCCCAGCATTTT.

This sequence joins TRBV2 and TRBJ1-3; tentative D call: TRBD1 (6 bases). CDR3 length equals 14 residues. Looked up from germline, CDR1 is SNHLY and CDR2 is FYNNEI. The V and J ends lost 8 bases and 3 bases respectively, with 14 bases between them. CDR3 protein: CASGGQTVGNTIYF. CDR3 coding DNA: TGTGCCAGCGGAGGACAGACCGTTGGAAACACCATATATTTT.

The chain couples TRBV19 to TRBJ2-1; 14 bases align to TRBD2. Per the germline V gene, CDR1 is LNHDA and CDR2 is SQIVND (reference sequence). V was pared by 6 bases and J by 9 bases, with 10 bases of the junction left unmatched. The CDR3 contains 16 residues. The DNA of the CDR3 is TGTGCCAGTAGATCCGGGACTAGCGGGAGTCTTAGTGAGCAGTTCTTC. Its protein product is CASRSGTSGSLSEQFF.

V is TRBV19 and J is TRBJ2-1; the match to TRBD2 covers 14 bases. The CDR3 sequence is 19 residues long. V was pared by 4 bases and J by 6 bases, with 14 bases of the junction left unmatched. Germline CDR1 is LNHDA and CDR2 is SQIVND (reference sequence). CDR3 bases: TGTGCCAGTAGTAGGGGACTAGCGGGGGTGATGAGGTCTGGCAATGAGCAGTTCTTC. Its translation: CASSRGLAGVMRSGNEQFF.

Only a few counts were recorded for this clone. The CDR3 DNA reads as TGTGCCATCAGTGACCGATCAGGGGGTGGAAACACCATATATTTT. This codes for CAISDRSGGGNTIYF. The J gene is TRBJ1-3, the V gene TRBV10-3; 7 nucleotides align to TRBD1. With 3 bases clipped from V and 3 bases from J, the junction kept 5 bases outside the gene matches. Per the germline V gene, CDR1 is ENHRY and CDR2 is SYGVKD. The CDR3 is 15 residues long.

This rearrangement joins TRBV9 to TRBJ2-3; maybe TRBD2 (5 bases). This CDR3 has 15 residues. Germline assignment: CDR1 SGDLS and CDR2 YYNGEE. V gave up 2 bases and J gave up 1 base, with 11 bases separating them. The CDR3 is CASSVGAGGTDTQYF. CDR3 sequence (DNA): TGTGCCAGCAGCGTCGGCGCGGGTGGCACAGATACGCAGTATTTT.

This chain links TRBV2 with TRBJ2-1, with unresolved D. CDR1 is SNHLY, CDR2 FYNNEI, per germline. V was pared by 5 bases and J by 7 bases, with 9 bases between. The CDR3 has 12 residues. Here the CDR3 reads CASSFHSNEQFF. The CDR3 bases are TGTGCCAGCAGTTTTCACTCGAATGAGCAGTTCTTC. The full variable domain, rest sourced from reference TRBV2 and TRBJ2-1, is EPEVTQTPSHQVTQMGQEVILRCVPISNHLYFYWYRQILGQKVEFLVSFYNNEISEKSEIFDDQFSVERPDGSNFTLKIRSTKLEDSAMYFCASSFHSNEQFFGPGTRLTVL.

This chain uses TRBV7-9 with TRBJ1-2, with D tentatively TRBD1 (5 bases). Trimming pared 1 base from V and 0 bases from J, leaving 12 bases between. Looked up from germline, CDR1 is SEHNR and CDR2 is FQNEAQ (reference sequence). The CDR3 runs to 16 residues. The CDR3 DNA is TGTGCCAGCAGCTTAGTATGGGGGGAAGCTAACTATGGCTACACCTTC. Translation gives CASSLVWGEANYGYTF.

This chain uses TRBV19 with TRBJ1-5, with 9 bases aligning to TRBD1. The V gene end was trimmed by 3 bases and the J gene end by 1 base; junction bases not matched to a gene: 7. The germline gives CDR1 LNHDA, CDR2 SQIVND (reference sequence). The CDR3 length is 17 residues. The CDR3 loop reads CASSMVGQGFSNQPQHF. CDR3 sequence (DNA): TGTGCCAGTAGTATGGTGGGACAGGGATTCAGCAATCAGCCCCAGCATTTT. Combining the CDR3 with reference TRBV19 and TRBJ1-5 gives the whole variable domain DGGITQSPKYLFRKEGQNVTLSCEQNLNHDAMYWYRQDPGQGLRLIYYSQIVNDFQKGDIAEGYSVSREKKESFPLTVTSAQKNPTAFYLCASSMVGQGFSNQPQHFGDGTRLSIL.

The chain recombines TRBV10-3 with TRBJ2-5, with D maybe TRBD2 (6 bases). The V and J ends lost 1 base and 5 bases respectively, with 17 bases between them. CDR1 and CDR2 from the germline V gene are ENHRY and SYGVKD. The CDR3 loop spans 16 amino acids. The CDR3 DNA reads TGTGCCATCAGTGAGTTTGGGGGAGGTGAGGAGGAGACCCAGTACTTC. The encoded protein is CAISEFGGGEEETQYF.